The text below deals with one T cell receptor beta chain. Clones were sequenced by immunoSEQ multiplex PCR, and TCRdb holds only the in-frame ones, with some missing. The sample holds about 430,000 clones, around nine tenths seen once. The sample belongs to a study of blood T cell repertoires in COVID-19. This CDR3 is 14 amino acids long. Germline V gene data show CDR1 as ENHRY and CDR2 as SYGVKD. V gave up 2 bases and J gave up 4 bases; unmatched junction bases: 3. The clonotype comes from a woman under 30 who had been exposed to COVID-19. The chain is built from TRBV10-3 and TRBJ2-7; 9 bases agree with TRBD1. The sequenced sample was PBMCs or T cells enriched from blood (not recorded which). The chain's CDR3 is CAISEGDRVYEQYF. Here the CDR3 DNA reads TGTGCCATCAGTGAGGGGGACAGGGTATACGAGCAGTACTTC.